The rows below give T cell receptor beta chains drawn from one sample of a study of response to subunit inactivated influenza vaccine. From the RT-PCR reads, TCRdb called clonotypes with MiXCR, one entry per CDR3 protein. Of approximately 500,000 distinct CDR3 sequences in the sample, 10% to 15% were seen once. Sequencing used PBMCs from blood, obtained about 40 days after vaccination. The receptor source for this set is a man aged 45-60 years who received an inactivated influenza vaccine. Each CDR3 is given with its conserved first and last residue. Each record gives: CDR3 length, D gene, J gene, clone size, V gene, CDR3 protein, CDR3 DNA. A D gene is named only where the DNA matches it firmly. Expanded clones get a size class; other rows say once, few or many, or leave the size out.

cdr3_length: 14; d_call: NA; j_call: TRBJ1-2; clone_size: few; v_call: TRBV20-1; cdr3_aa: CSAARDVNNYGYTF; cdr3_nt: TGCAGTGCTGCACGGGACGTTAATAACTATGGCTACACCTTC
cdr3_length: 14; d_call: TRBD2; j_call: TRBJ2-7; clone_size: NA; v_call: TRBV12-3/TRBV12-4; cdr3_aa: CASSVAGGPNEQYF; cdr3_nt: TGTGCCAGCAGTGTAGCGGGAGGGCCCAACGAGCAGTACTTC
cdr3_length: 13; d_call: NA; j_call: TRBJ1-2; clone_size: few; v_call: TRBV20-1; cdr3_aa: CRPFGRTNYGYTF; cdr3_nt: TGCAGACCCTTCGGGCGGACGAACTATGGCTACACCTTC
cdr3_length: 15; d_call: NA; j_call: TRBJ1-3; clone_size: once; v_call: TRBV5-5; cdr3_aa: CASSPDGGSGNTIYF; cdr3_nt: TGTGCCAGCAGCCCCGACGGAGGCTCTGGAAACACCATATATTTT
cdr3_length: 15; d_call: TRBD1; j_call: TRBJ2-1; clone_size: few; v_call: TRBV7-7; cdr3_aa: CASSKDRGSHNEQFF; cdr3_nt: TGTGCTAGCAGCAAGGACAGGGGATCCCACAATGAGCAGTTCTTC
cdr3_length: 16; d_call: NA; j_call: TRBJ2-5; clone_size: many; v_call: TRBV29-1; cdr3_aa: CSGHGNPGLDQETQYF; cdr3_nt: TGCAGCGGCCACGGCAATCCGGGCCTTGACCAAGAGACCCAGTACTTC
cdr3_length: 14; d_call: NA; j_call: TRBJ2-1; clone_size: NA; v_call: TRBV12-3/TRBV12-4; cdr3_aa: CASSLAGWSQEYFF; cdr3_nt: TGTGCCAGCAGTTTAGCGGGTTGGTCCCAAGAATACTTCTTC
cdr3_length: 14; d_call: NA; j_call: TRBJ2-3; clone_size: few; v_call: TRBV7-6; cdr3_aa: CASSLAVAADTQYF; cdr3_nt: TGTGCCAGCAGCTTAGCGGTAGCCGCAGATACGCAGTATTTT
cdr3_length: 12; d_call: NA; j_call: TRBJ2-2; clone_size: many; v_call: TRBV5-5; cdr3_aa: CASSLSPGELFF; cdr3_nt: TGTGCCAGCAGCTTGAGTCCCGGGGAGCTGTTTTTT
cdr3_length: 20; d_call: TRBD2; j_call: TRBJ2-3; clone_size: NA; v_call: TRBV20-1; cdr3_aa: CSARSFLAGGPLGGTDTQYF; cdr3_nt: TGCAGTGCTAGATCCTTTCTAGCGGGGGGGCCATTAGGAGGCACAGATACGCAGTATTTT
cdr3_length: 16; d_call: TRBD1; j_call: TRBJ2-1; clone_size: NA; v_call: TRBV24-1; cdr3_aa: CATSAGQGWSYNEQFF; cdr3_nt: TGTGCCACCAGTGCCGGACAGGGTTGGTCCTACAATGAGCAGTTCTTC
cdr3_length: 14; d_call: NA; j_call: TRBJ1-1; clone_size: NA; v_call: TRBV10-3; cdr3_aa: CAISESWGATEAFF; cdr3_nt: TGTGCCATCAGTGAGTCATGGGGGGCCACTGAAGCTTTCTTT
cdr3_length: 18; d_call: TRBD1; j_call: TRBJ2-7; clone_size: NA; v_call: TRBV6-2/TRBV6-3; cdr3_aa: CASSYPLDRGALSYEQYF; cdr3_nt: TGTGCCAGCAGTTACCCCCTCGACAGGGGCGCTCTCTCCTACGAGCAGTACTTC
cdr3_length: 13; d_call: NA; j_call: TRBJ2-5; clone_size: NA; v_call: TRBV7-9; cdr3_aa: CASSNSHQETQYF; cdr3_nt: TGTGCCAGCAGCAACAGCCACCAAGAGACCCAGTACTTC
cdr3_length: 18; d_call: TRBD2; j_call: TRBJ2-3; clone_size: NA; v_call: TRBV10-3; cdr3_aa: CAISERVLAGISTDTQYF; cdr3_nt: TGTGCCATCAGTGAGCGGGTCCTAGCGGGGATTAGCACAGATACGCAGTATTTT
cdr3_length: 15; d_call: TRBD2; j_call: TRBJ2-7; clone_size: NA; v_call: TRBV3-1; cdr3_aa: CASSPRLASLHEQYF; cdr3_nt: TGTGCCAGCAGCCCAAGACTAGCGTCACTCCACGAGCAGTACTTC
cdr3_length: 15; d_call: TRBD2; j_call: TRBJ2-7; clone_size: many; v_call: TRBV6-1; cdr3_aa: CASSPAGGAGYEQYF; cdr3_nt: TGTGCCAGCAGCCCTGCCGGGGGGGCTGGCTACGAGCAGTACTTC
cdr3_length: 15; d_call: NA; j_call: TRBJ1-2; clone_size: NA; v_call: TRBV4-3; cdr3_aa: CASSPRSGGGYGYTF; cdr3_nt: TGCGCCAGCAGCCCGAGGTCGGGGGGCGGCTATGGCTACACCTTC
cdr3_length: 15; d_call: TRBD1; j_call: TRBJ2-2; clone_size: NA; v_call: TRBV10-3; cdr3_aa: CAIGRLGQGTGELFF; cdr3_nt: TGTGCCATTGGCAGATTGGGACAGGGGACCGGGGAGCTGTTTTTT
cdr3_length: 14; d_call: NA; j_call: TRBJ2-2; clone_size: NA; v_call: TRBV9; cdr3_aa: CASSVVGGTGELFF; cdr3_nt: TGTGCCAGCAGCGTAGTGGGTGGAACCGGGGAGCTGTTTTTT
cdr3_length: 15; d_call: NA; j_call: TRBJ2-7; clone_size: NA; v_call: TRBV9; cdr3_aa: CASSVEGERDHEQYF; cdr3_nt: TGTGCCAGCAGCGTAGAGGGGGAAAGGGACCACGAGCAGTACTTC
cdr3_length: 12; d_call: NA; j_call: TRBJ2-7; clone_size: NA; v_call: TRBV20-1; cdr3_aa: CSAPPRGGEQYF; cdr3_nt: TGCAGTGCTCCCCCTAGAGGCGGCGAGCAGTACTTC
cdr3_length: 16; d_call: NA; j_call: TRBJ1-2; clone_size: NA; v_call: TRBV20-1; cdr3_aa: CCAPPPGVIMNYGYTF; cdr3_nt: TGCTGTGCTCCACCGCCCGGGGTCATCATGAACTATGGCTACACCTTC
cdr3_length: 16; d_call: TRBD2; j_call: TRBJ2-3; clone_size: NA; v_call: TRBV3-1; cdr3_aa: CASSPSLGGRPDTQYF; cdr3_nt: TGTGCCAGCAGCCCATCGTTGGGCGGGAGACCAGATACGCAGTATTTT
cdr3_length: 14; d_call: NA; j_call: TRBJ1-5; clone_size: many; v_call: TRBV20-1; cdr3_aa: CSASQRGSNQPQHF; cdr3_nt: TGCAGTGCTTCCCAACGGGGGAGCAATCAGCCCCAGCATTTT
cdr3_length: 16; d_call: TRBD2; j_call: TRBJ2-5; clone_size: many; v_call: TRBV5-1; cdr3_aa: CASSFGSGSVGETQYF; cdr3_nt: TGCGCCAGCAGCTTCGGTAGCGGGAGTGTTGGAGAGACCCAGTACTTC
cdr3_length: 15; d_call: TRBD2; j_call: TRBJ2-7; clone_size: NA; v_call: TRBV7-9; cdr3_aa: CASSLGLAVSYEQYF; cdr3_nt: TGTGCCAGCAGCTTAGGACTAGCGGTCTCCTACGAGCAGTACTTC
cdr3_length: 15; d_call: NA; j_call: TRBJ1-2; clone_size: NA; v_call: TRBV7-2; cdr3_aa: CASSRSQVSSYGYTF; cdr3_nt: TGTGCCAGCAGCAGAAGCCAGGTTTCAAGCTATGGCTACACCTTC
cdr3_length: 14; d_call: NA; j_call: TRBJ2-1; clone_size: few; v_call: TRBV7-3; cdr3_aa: CASSLSGFRNEQFF; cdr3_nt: TGTGCCAGCAGCTTATCGGGATTTAGAAATGAGCAGTTCTTC
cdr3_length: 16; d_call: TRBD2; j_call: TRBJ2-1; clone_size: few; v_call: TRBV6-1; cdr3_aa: CASRKGSGRVSNEQFF; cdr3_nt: TGTGCCAGCAGAAAAGGTAGCGGGAGGGTGAGCAATGAGCAGTTCTTC
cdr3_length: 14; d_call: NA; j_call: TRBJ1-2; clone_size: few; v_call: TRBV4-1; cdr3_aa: CASSNLGGGYGYTF; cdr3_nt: TGCGCCAGCAGCAACTTGGGGGGCGGCTATGGCTACACCTTC
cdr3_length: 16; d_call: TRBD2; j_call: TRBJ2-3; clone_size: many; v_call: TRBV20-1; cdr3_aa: CSARGTSGREADTQYF; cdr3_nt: TGCAGTGCTAGAGGGACTAGCGGGAGGGAGGCAGATACGCAGTATTTT
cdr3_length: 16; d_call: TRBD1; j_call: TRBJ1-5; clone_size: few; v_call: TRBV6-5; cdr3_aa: CASSYSIGGHGQPQHF; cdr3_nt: TGTGCCAGCAGTTACTCGATAGGGGGCCACGGTCAGCCCCAGCATTTT
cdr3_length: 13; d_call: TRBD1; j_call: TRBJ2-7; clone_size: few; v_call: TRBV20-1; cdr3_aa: CSADRDVGYEQYF; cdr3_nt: TGCAGTGCTGACAGGGACGTTGGCTACGAGCAGTACTTC
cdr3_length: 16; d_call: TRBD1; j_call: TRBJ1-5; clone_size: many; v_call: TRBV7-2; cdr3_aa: CASSLGTGGFSQPQHF; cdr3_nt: TGTGCCAGCAGCTTGGGGACAGGGGGTTTCAGCCAGCCCCAGCATTTT
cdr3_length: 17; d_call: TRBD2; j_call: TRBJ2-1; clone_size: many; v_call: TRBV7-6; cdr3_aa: CASSSLPGLAGANEQFF; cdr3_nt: TGTGCCAGCAGTTCGCTCCCGGGACTAGCGGGGGCCAATGAGCAGTTCTTC